The rows below give T cell receptor beta chains drawn from one sample of a study of identical twins. A single record per CDR3 protein comes from TCRdb applying MiXCR to the 5' RACE reads. The repertoire includes 450,000 or so distinct CDR3 sequences, around 24% of them detected once, and around 3% sits in the top ten. The sample was also reused in another study, on T cells expressing NK-cell markers.

The specimen sequenced was CD4+ T cells sorted from blood. These receptors all stem from a young woman in good health. The CDR3 runs from the conserved cysteine through the conserved F or W. The order of the fields is D gene, J gene, V gene, clone size, CDR3 protein, CDR3 DNA. The D gene is left open where the match is weak. The size of a clone is reported for some rows only, either as once, few or many, or as a class for expanded clones.

>TRBD1|TRBJ2-6|TRBV12-3/TRBV12-4|few
CASRHATGTATGANVLTF
TGTGCCAGCAGACACGCAACCGGGACAGCGACTGGGGCCAACGTCCTGACTTTC
>-|TRBJ1-1|TRBV11-3|-
CASSLDGPTPEAFF
TGTGCCAGCAGCTTAGATGGTCCCACCCCTGAAGCTTTCTTT
>TRBD1|TRBJ1-5|TRBV6-1|few
CASRFGGQHSNQPQHF
TGTGCCAGCAGGTTTGGGGGACAGCATAGCAATCAGCCCCAGCATTTT
>-|TRBJ2-7|TRBV11-2|-
CASSLEGASYYEQYF
TGTGCCAGCAGCTTAGAGGGCGCCAGCTACTACGAGCAGTACTTC
>TRBD1|TRBJ1-1|TRBV5-1|many
CASSLGQGTRHTEAFF
TGCGCCAGCAGCTTGGGACAGGGAACACGACACACTGAAGCTTTCTTT
>TRBD2|TRBJ2-7|TRBV28|-
CASSRYGGNYEQYF
TGTGCCAGCTCCCGGTACGGGGGGAACTACGAGCAGTACTTC
>-|TRBJ1-4|TRBV20-1|few
CSATGLEGYGKLFF
TGCAGTGCTACGGGGCTGGAAGGATATGGAAAACTGTTTTTT
>-|TRBJ2-7|TRBV6-1|few
CASTGSETYEQYF
TGTGCCAGCACCGGCAGCGAAACCTACGAGCAGTACTTC
>-|TRBJ2-1|TRBV20-1|-
CSARGGDMPLQLF
TGCAGTGCCAGGGGGGGGGACATGCCATTACAGCTCTTC
>TRBD2|TRBJ2-6|TRBV11-2|few
CASSAPGGRNPYSGANVLTF
TGTGCCAGCAGCGCCCCGGGGGGTCGCAATCCTTACTCTGGGGCCAACGTCCTGACTTTC
>TRBD2|TRBJ2-3|TRBV29-1|-
CSVRTSVGFGDTQYF
TGCAGCGTCCGGACTAGCGTTGGATTCGGAGATACGCAGTATTTT
>-|TRBJ2-7|TRBV7-9|few
CASTPGRLYEQYF
TGTGCCAGCACCCCGGGGCGCCTCTACGAGCAGTACTTC